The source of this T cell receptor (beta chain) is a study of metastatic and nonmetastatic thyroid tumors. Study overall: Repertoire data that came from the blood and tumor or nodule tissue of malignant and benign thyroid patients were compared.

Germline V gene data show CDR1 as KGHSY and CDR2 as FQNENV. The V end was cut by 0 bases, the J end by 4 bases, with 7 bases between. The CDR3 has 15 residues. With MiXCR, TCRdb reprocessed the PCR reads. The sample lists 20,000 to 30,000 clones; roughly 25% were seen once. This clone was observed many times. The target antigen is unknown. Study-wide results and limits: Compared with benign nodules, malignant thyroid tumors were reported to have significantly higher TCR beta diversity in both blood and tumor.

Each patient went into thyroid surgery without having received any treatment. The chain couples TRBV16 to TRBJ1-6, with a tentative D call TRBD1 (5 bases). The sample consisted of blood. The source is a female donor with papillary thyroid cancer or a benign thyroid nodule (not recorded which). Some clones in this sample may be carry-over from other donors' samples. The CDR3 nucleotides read TGTGCCAGCAGCCAATCTCCAGGGTATAATTCACCCCTCCACTTT. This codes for CASSQSPGYNSPLHF.